Listed below are T cell receptor beta chains from one sample, sequenced in a study of CD8 T cells in Susac syndrome. MiXCR was run by TCRdb on the immunoSEQ multiplex PCR reads, yielding one entry per CDR3 protein. The repertoire has 150,000 to 200,000 distinct CDR3 sequences, 80% to 95% of them found once; the top ten carry approximately 0.098%. Input material: CD4+ T cells from PBMCs. These receptors were obtained from a human donor in good health. CDR3s include the opening cysteine and the closing phenylalanine or tryptophan. A D gene is named only where the DNA matches it firmly. Some rows have no size entry. The others give once, few or many, or a class for an expanded clone.

J,size,V,D,CDR3,DNA
TRBJ1-3,NA,TRBV27,NA,CASSSRPSGPGNTIYF,TGTGCCAGCAGTTCCCGCCCTTCAGGGCCGGGAAACACCATATATTTT
TRBJ2-7,NA,TRBV10-3,TRBD2,CAISVAGGPLGEQYF,TGTGCCATCAGTGTAGCGGGGGGGCCTTTGGGCGAGCAGTACTTC
TRBJ1-2,NA,TRBV28,NA,CASSLGAASYGYTF,TGTGCCAGCAGTCTGGGGGCCGCGTCATATGGCTACACCTTC
TRBJ1-4,NA,TRBV12-3/TRBV12-4,NA,CASSLSGAQEKLFF,TGTGCCAGCAGTCTCAGCGGGGCACAGGAAAAACTGTTTTTT
TRBJ1-6,once,TRBV5-1,NA,CASSLVSQSSYNSPLHF,TGCGCCAGCAGCTTGGTCTCCCAGAGCTCCTATAATTCACCCCTCCACTTT
TRBJ2-3,once,TRBV14,TRBD2,CASSFGLVPDTQYF,TGTGCCAGCAGTTTCGGACTAGTCCCAGATACGCAGTATTTT
TRBJ1-1,NA,TRBV27,NA,CASSFFPNTEAFF,TGTGCCAGCAGTTTCTTCCCGAACACTGAAGCTTTCTTT
TRBJ2-5,NA,TRBV28,TRBD1,CASRGTGGRETQYF,TGTGCCAGCAGGGGGACAGGGGGCAGAGAGACCCAGTACTTC
TRBJ2-2,NA,TRBV7-6,TRBD1,CASSLGLGQFNTGELFF,TGTGCCAGCAGCTTGGGCCTGGGACAGTTTAACACCGGGGAGCTGTTTTTT
TRBJ2-7,NA,TRBV5-6,NA,CASRYSGGSTTYEQYF,TGTGCCAGCAGGTACTCAGGGGGGTCTACGACCTACGAGCAGTACTTC
TRBJ2-3,NA,TRBV7-3,TRBD2,CASSFLPSGGRTDTQYF,TGTGCCAGCAGCTTCCTCCCTAGCGGGGGTAGGACAGATACGCAGTATTTT
TRBJ2-5,NA,TRBV7-2,TRBD1,CASSYRQGKETQYF,TGTGCCAGCAGTTACAGACAGGGAAAAGAGACCCAGTACTTC
TRBJ1-6,NA,TRBV25-1,NA,CASSETGPRDSPLHF,TGTGCCAGCAGTGAAACGGGACCTCGGGATTCACCCCTCCACTTT
TRBJ1-1,NA,TRBV6-5,TRBD1,CASSLSGGVNTEAFF,TGTGCCAGCAGTTTATCAGGGGGAGTGAACACTGAAGCTTTCTTT
TRBJ1-5,NA,TRBV20-1,TRBD1,CSASQGVQPQHF,TGCAGTGCTAGTCAGGGGGTGCAGCCCCAGCATTTT
TRBJ2-7,once,TRBV7-9,NA,CASSLSTVSHEQYF,TGTGCCAGCAGCTTATCTACAGTTTCCCACGAGCAGTACTTC
TRBJ2-4,NA,TRBV20-1,NA,CSARVRANIQYF,TGCAGTGCTAGAGTCCGGGCGAACATTCAGTACTTC
TRBJ1-1,NA,TRBV6-5,NA,CASSPGVVWAFF,TGTGCCAGCAGCCCAGGCGTGGTCTGGGCTTTCTTT
TRBJ2-1,NA,TRBV28,TRBD2,CASEGTSGSFEQFF,TGTGCCTCGGAAGGGACTAGCGGGAGTTTTGAGCAGTTCTTC
TRBJ1-6,NA,TRBV7-2,TRBD1,CASSPDRGPNNSPLHF,TGTGCCAGCAGCCCAGACAGGGGACCCAATAATTCACCCCTCCACTTT
TRBJ2-3,NA,TRBV7-3,NA,CASSQGLRGRTDTQYF,TGTGCCAGCAGCCAAGGGTTGCGGGGTCGCACAGATACGCAGTATTTT
TRBJ2-7,NA,TRBV7-2,NA,CASSFGDHGSEQYF,TGTGCCAGCAGCTTCGGGGACCACGGTAGCGAGCAGTACTTC
TRBJ2-5,NA,TRBV3-1,NA,CASSQGLETQYF,TGTGCCAGCAGCCAGGGTTTAGAGACCCAGTACTTC
TRBJ1-5,NA,TRBV6-1,TRBD1,CASGRGQGAWQPQHF,TGTGCCAGCGGGAGGGGACAGGGGGCTTGGCAGCCCCAGCATTTT
TRBJ1-2,NA,TRBV29-1,NA,CSVVIGPERSYTF,TGCAGCGTCGTTATAGGACCCGAAAGGAGCTACACCTTC
TRBJ1-2,once,TRBV29-1,NA,CSVWSGPPGNGYTF,TGCAGCGTTTGGTCGGGCCCCCCAGGAAATGGCTACACCTTC
TRBJ1-2,NA,TRBV5-4,TRBD1,CASSFLDRNYGYTF,TGTGCCAGCAGCTTCCTGGACAGGAACTATGGCTACACCTTC
TRBJ1-3,NA,TRBV28,NA,CASGDIGNTIYF,TGTGCCTCGGGGGACATTGGAAACACCATATATTTT
TRBJ2-5,few,TRBV5-1,NA,CASSYQETQYF,TGTGCCAGCAGTTACCAAGAGACCCAGTACTTC
TRBJ1-6,NA,TRBV7-2,NA,CASSSPRDSPLHF,TGTGCCAGCAGCTCTCCCAGGGATTCACCCCTCCACTTT
TRBJ2-3,NA,TRBV9,NA,CASSSRPGSTDTQYF,TGTGCCAGCAGCTCCCGCCCGGGGAGCACAGATACGCAGTATTTT
TRBJ1-2,NA,TRBV5-1,TRBD1,CASSRTGETNYGYTF,TGCGCCAGCAGCAGAACAGGGGAAACTAACTATGGCTACACCTTC
TRBJ1-2,NA,TRBV28,NA,CASSLLGGRGYTF,TGTGCCAGCAGTTTATTAGGGGGACGTGGCTACACCTTC
TRBJ2-3,NA,TRBV18,NA,CASSPGFFTDTQYF,TGTGCCAGCTCACCAGGGTTTTTCACAGATACGCAGTATTTT
TRBJ2-3,NA,TRBV5-1,NA,CASSPGMRGGLGTDTQYF,TGCGCCAGCAGCCCAGGAATGAGGGGGGGACTCGGCACAGATACGCAGTATTTT
TRBJ1-1,NA,TRBV28,TRBD1,CASSLLGQGAMNTEAFF,TGTGCCAGCAGTCTACTCGGACAGGGAGCTATGAACACTGAAGCTTTCTTT
TRBJ1-6,NA,TRBV12-3/TRBV12-4,NA,CASSSQGVISPLHF,TGTGCCAGCAGTTCCCAAGGGGTAATTTCACCCCTCCACTTT
TRBJ2-5,NA,TRBV2,NA,CASSEARGRGETQYF,TGTGCCAGCAGTGAAGCGCGGGGCCGTGGCGAGACCCAGTACTTC
TRBJ1-5,NA,TRBV7-9,TRBD1,CASSLGGGAGSNQPQHF,TGTGCCAGCAGCTTAGGAGGGGGCGCGGGGAGCAATCAGCCCCAGCATTTT
TRBJ2-2,NA,TRBV12-3/TRBV12-4,TRBD2,CASSLRGAGSGELFF,TGTGCCAGCAGTTTGCGGGGGGCTGGAAGCGGGGAGCTGTTTTTT
TRBJ1-6,NA,TRBV7-9,TRBD1,CASTWGQLYNSPLHF,TGTGCCAGCACCTGGGGACAGCTCTATAATTCACCCCTCCACTTT
TRBJ1-1,NA,TRBV20-1,NA,CSAARVNTEAFF,TGCAGTGCCGCTCGGGTGAACACTGAAGCTTTCTTT
TRBJ1-1,NA,TRBV12-3/TRBV12-4,NA,CASSPRGRARAFF,TGTGCCAGCAGCCCCCGGGGCCGTGCTCGAGCTTTCTTT
TRBJ2-1,NA,TRBV7-3,TRBD2,CASSPTSKNEQFF,TGTGCCAGCAGCCCGACTAGCAAGAATGAGCAGTTCTTC
TRBJ2-6,NA,TRBV28,NA,CASNQVSGANVLTF,TGTGCCAGCAACCAGGTCTCTGGGGCCAACGTCCTGACTTTC
TRBJ1-1,NA,TRBV15,NA,CATSRVGSPGGTEAFF,TGTGCCACCAGCAGAGTGGGATCCCCCGGGGGCACTGAAGCTTTCTTT
TRBJ1-6,NA,TRBV27,NA,CASSFTGLYNSPLHF,TGTGCCAGCAGTTTTACGGGGTTATATAATTCACCCCTCCACTTT
TRBJ2-1,NA,TRBV5-1,NA,CASSLAGAAVSYNEQFF,TGCGCCAGCAGCTTGGCGGGGGCGGCGGTATCCTACAATGAGCAGTTCTTC
TRBJ1-6,NA,TRBV28,TRBD1,CASSLAGTGVGSPLHF,TGTGCCAGCAGCCTAGCGGGGACAGGGGTAGGATCACCCCTCCACTTT
TRBJ2-2,once,TRBV11-2,NA,CASSPAGINRDTGELFF,TGTGCCAGCAGCCCCGCGGGGATCAATAGGGACACCGGGGAGCTGTTTTTT
TRBJ1-1,NA,TRBV7-3,TRBD1,CASSPGGQTEAFF,TGTGCCAGCAGCCCCGGGGGACAGACTGAAGCTTTCTTT
TRBJ2-2,NA,TRBV27,TRBD1,CASSSGQGRNTGELFF,TGTGCCAGCAGTTCCGGACAGGGGAGAAACACCGGGGAGCTGTTTTTT